This T cell receptor beta chain comes out of a study of beta chain features in type 1 diabetes. The germline CDR1 and CDR2 sequences are SEHNR and FQNEAQ (reference sequence). V shed 2 bases and J 9 bases; nucleotides not matched to a gene: 7. This CDR3 is built from 14 residues. Every isolated RNA sample was fully reverse transcribed, so sequencing captured expressed TCRB transcripts. The assay was immunoSEQ multiplex PCR, and TCRdb's table has in-frame clones only and misses some. The data hold 250,000 to 300,000 clones, with around 24% observed a single time. This clone was observed a handful of times. The target antigen is unknown. Study outcomes and limitations: Moderate but significant shortening of TCRB CDR3s was recorded in all four CD4+ subsets from Type 1 diabetes patients. In the patient group, naive, central memory and Treg TCRB repertoires seemed more alike than in the healthy donor group.

V and J are TRBV7-9 and TRBJ2-1, with 7 bases lining up with TRBD2. The material sequenced was naive CD4+ T cells from blood. The sequence derives from a woman in her 30s with type 1 diabetes. CDR3 nucleotide sequence: TGTGCCAGCAGCTTATCCGGACTAGTTGGTGAGCAGTTCTTC. Translation: CASSLSGLVGEQFF.